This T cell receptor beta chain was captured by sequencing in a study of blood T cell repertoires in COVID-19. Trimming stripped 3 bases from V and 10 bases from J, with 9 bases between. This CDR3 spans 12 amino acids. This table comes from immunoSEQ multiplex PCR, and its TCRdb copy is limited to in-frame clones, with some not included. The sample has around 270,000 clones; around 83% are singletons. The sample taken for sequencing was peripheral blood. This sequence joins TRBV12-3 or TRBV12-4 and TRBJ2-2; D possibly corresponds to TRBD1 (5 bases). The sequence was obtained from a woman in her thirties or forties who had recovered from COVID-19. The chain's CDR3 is CASSFLGEELFF. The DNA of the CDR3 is TGTGCCAGCAGTTTCCTAGGGGAGGAGCTGTTTTTT.